The 12 T cell receptor beta chains presented below share a single source sample, sequenced in a study of T-cell memory formation after mild COVID-19. A single record per CDR3 protein comes from TCRdb applying MiXCR to the 5' RACE reads. The repertoire holds 250,000 to 300,000 distinct CDR3 sequences, with more than 15% as singletons. Sequencing used PBMCs or a T cell subset sorted from them (not recorded which). The source is a man aged 18 to 29 who had mild COVID-19 (a few samples of this study predate the infection). Cell type and time point are not known.

The rearrangement links TRBV20-1 to TRBJ1-5; D possibly corresponds to TRBD1 (5 bases). The CDR3 consists of 16 residues. CDR1 DFQATT and CDR2 SNEGSKA come from the germline V gene (reference sequence). V dropped 3 bases and J dropped 3 bases, with 18 bases sitting between them. The CDR3 is CSARGWGSGLNQPQHF. The CDR3 region has the DNA TGCAGTGCTAGGGGGTGGGGCAGCGGCCTCAATCAGCCCCAGCATTTT.

This clonotype was detected many times. The chain recombines TRBV29-1 with TRBJ2-2; D is unclear. CDR1 and CDR2 (germline): SQVTM, ANQGSEA. The CDR3 length is 15 residues. The V end lost 6 bases, the J end lost 6 bases, and 20 bases lay between the germline ends. The CDR3 protein is CSVLDSFGIAGELFF. CDR3 DNA: TGCAGCGTATTAGACTCTTTTGGGATTGCCGGGGAGCTGTTTTTT.

This clonotype has only a few counts. The CDR3 sequence is CASSLLGEAGANVLTF. The CDR3 nucleotides read TGTGCCAGCAGTCTTCTAGGGGAGGCTGGGGCCAACGTCCTGACTTTC. V and J are TRBV27 and TRBJ2-6; D possibly corresponds to TRBD2 (6 bases). Deletions cut 5 bases from V and 2 bases from J, with 13 bases between. The CDR3 extends over 16 amino acids. CDR1 is MNHEY, CDR2 SMNVEV, per germline (reference sequence).

The gene calls are TRBV4-1 and TRBJ1-6, with D possibly TRBD1 on 6 matching bases. Trimming removed 7 bases at V and 7 bases at J, with 17 bases between. Germline-derived CDR1 and CDR2 are MGHRA and YSYEKL. The CDR3 runs to 15 residues. The CDR3 protein is CASTNPRGLNSPLHF. In DNA, the CDR3 is TGCGCCAGCACAAATCCCAGGGGTCTGAATTCACCCCTCCACTTT.

The chain uses TRBV4-1 and TRBJ2-7; D is ambiguous. This CDR3 comprises 15 residues. Trimming stripped 0 bases from V and 2 bases from J, with 11 bases between. Germline V gene sequence: CDR1 MGHRA, CDR2 YSYEKL. The CDR3 protein is CASSQDLSLPYEQYV. CDR3 coding DNA: TGCGCCAGCAGCCAAGATTTGAGTCTGCCCTACGAGCAGTACGTC.

This clonotype came up many times. This chain joins TRBV5-1 and TRBJ2-3; no clear D gene. With 4 bases removed from V and 0 bases from J, the gap between germline ends came to 9 bases. The CDR3 consists of 14 residues. Germline lookup yields CDR1 SGHRS and CDR2 YFSETQ. The CDR3 DNA follows: TGCGCCAGCAGCCACGACGGTAGCACAGATACGCAGTATTTT. Its protein is CASSHDGSTDTQYF.

This clonotype was detected a few times. V and J are TRBV12-3 or TRBV12-4 and TRBJ1-1, with D maybe TRBD1 (5 bases). The CDR3 extends over 14 amino acids. Trimming removed 1 base at V and 8 bases at J, with 14 bases between. CDR3 sequence (DNA): TGTGCCAGCAGTTTAGGCCGGGGGTACGGCGAAGCTTTCTTT. This translates into CASSLGRGYGEAFF.

The CDR3 DNA follows: TGTGCCAGTAGTCCTGAACCCACGGAGGCCCCCTACAATGAGCAGTTCTTC. Its protein is CASSPEPTEAPYNEQFF. This chain connects TRBV19 to TRBJ2-1; weak D call: TRBD2 (5 bases). Germline-derived CDR1 and CDR2 are LNHDA and SQIVND (reference sequence). The CDR3 has 17 amino acids. V lost 5 bases to trimming and J lost 2 bases, with 19 bases between them.

This clonotype was counted a few times. The chain recombines TRBV18 with TRBJ1-5; D is unresolved. The V end was cut by 2 bases, the J end by 5 bases, with 7 bases between. Germline V gene sequence: CDR1 KGHSH, CDR2 LQKENI. The CDR3 consists of 13 residues. The CDR3 loop is CASSPGGYQPQHF. The CDR3 region has the DNA TGTGCCAGCTCACCAGGAGGGTATCAGCCCCAGCATTTT. Full variable domain (rest looked up from reference TRBV18 and TRBJ1-5): NAGVMQNPRHLVRRRGQEARLRCSPMKGHSHVYWYRQLPEEGLKFMVYLQKENIIDESGMPKERFSAEFPKEGPSILRIQQVVRGDSAAYFCASSPGGYQPQHFGDGTRLSIL.

This clonotype was found many times. V and J are TRBV10-3 and TRBJ1-2; 9 bases are shared with TRBD1. Losses at the gene ends were 3 bases for V and 8 bases for J; bases not matched to a gene: 7. This CDR3 spans 14 amino acids. Germline V gene data show CDR1 as ENHRY and CDR2 as SYGVKD. The CDR3 DNA is TGTGCCATCAGTGATGAGGGGACAGGGAGAGGCTACACCTTC. As protein: CAISDEGTGRGYTF.

With regard to this clonotype: One junction end does not reproduce the germline sequence, and a read error may be involved. The chain uses TRBV14 and TRBJ1-1; D is ambiguous. This CDR3 region has 15 residues. From germline, CDR1 is SGHDN and CDR2 FVKESK. CDR3: CASSKEAGMNTEAFF. The CDR3 DNA reads TGTGCCAGCAGCAAAGAGGCGGGAATGAACACTGAAGCTTTCTTT.

This clonotype was seen a few times. The chain recombines TRBV12-3 or TRBV12-4 with TRBJ2-5, with TRBD2 matching over 7 bases. The trim removed 6 bases at V and 4 bases at J, leaving 8 bases unmatched. The CDR3 spans 14 residues. CDR3 amino acids: CASSRPGRGETQYF. In DNA, the CDR3 is TGTGCCAGCAGCCGACCAGGGAGGGGAGAGACCCAGTACTTC.